This passage covers 24 T cell receptor beta chains from one sample sequenced in a study of blood T cell repertoires in COVID-19. Using immunoSEQ multiplex PCR, the repertoire was profiled, and TCRdb retains in-frame clones only, with some absent. The sample yields roughly 180,000 clones, about 85% seen once. The material sequenced was peripheral blood. The receptors come from a woman aged 50 to 65 with COVID-19, enrolled during active disease.

J is TRBJ2-3 and V is TRBV5-1; TRBD1 aligns across 10 bases. From germline, CDR1 is SGHRS and CDR2 YFSETQ. V dropped 3 bases and J dropped 2; count of bases not matched to a gene: 9. The CDR3 totals 17 residues. The CDR3 here is CASSWGQGSTDTDTQYF. The CDR3 region has the DNA TGCGCCAGCAGCTGGGGACAGGGGTCGACCGACACAGATACGCAGTATTTT. Filled out from reference TRBV5-1 and TRBJ2-3, the complete variable domain reads KAGVTQTPRYLIKTRGQQVTLSCSPISGHRSVSWYQQTPGQGLQFLFEYFSETQRNKGNFPGRFSGRQFSNSRSEMNVSTLELGDSALYLCASSWGQGSTDTDTQYFGPGTRLTVL.

The rearrangement links TRBV19 to TRBJ2-1; 9 bases fit TRBD2. The junction had 9 bases not matched to a gene; V was cut back by 4 bases and J by 8 bases. There are 15 residues in the CDR3. CDR1 and CDR2 from the germline V gene are LNHDA and SQIVND (reference sequence). The CDR3 is CASSSGGALSYEQFF. For the CDR3, the DNA is TGTGCCAGTAGTAGCGGGGGGGCTCTCTCTTATGAGCAGTTCTTC.

In this sample, this clone turned up a few times. This chain joins TRBV5-1 and TRBJ2-2, with 11 bases lining up with TRBD1. CDR3 length: 14 residues. Germline CDR1 SGHRS, CDR2 YFSETQ. Trimming at V came to 7 bases and at J to 4 bases, leaving 3 bases not matched to a gene. In DNA form, the CDR3 reads TGCGCCAGCTCCGGGACAGGGGGCACCGGGGAGCTGTTTTTT. Amino acids: CASSGTGGTGELFF.

The chain combines TRBV30 with TRBJ2-7; D perhaps matches TRBD2 (5 bases). In germline, CDR1 is GTSNPN, CDR2 SVGIG (reference sequence). The CDR3 contains 17 residues. V lost 0 bases and J lost 0, with 18 bases in between. The CDR3 sequence is CAWSVSPRGSSSYEQYF. The CDR3 DNA is TGTGCCTGGAGTGTGTCCCCCCGAGGGTCGAGCTCCTACGAGCAGTACTTC.

The CDR3 reads CASSVIGQDSYEQYF. The DNA for the CDR3 is TGTGCCAGCAGCGTAATCGGACAGGACTCCTACGAGCAGTACTTC. This chain connects TRBV7-2 to TRBJ2-7; 7 bases map to TRBD1. From germline, CDR1 is SGHTA and CDR2 FQGNSA. There are 15 residues in the CDR3. V lost 5 bases, J lost 0 bases, and 7 bases stayed unmatched.

The V call is TRBV12-1, the J call TRBJ2-7; no check of the table's D call, TRBD1, against the DNA was made. TRBV12-1 is given as a pseudogene. The CDR3 runs to 18 residues. The CDR3 reads CASSFPLVGRGRPREQYF. The CDR3 DNA reads as TGTGCCAGCAGCTTTCCCCTTGTCGGCAGGGGACGTCCGAGGGAGCAGTACTTC.

This clone was observed once. This rearrangement joins TRBV5-4 to TRBJ2-1; D perhaps matches TRBD2 (6 bases). This CDR3 spans 14 amino acids. Germline V gene sequence: CDR1 SGHNT, CDR2 YYREEE (reference sequence). V lost 0 bases and J lost 4, with 8 bases in between. CDR3 residues: CASSLGGEYNEQFF. The CDR3 region has the DNA TGTGCCAGCAGCTTGGGCGGGGAATACAATGAGCAGTTCTTC.

This CDR3 reads CASSQLAGGHNEQFF. In nucleotides, the CDR3 is TGTGCCAGCAGCCAACTAGCGGGGGGCCACAATGAGCAGTTCTTC. The chain uses TRBV6-2 or TRBV6-3 and TRBJ2-1, with 12 positions matching TRBD2. This CDR3 comprises 15 residues. Trimming at V came to 6 bases and at J to 5 bases, leaving 5 bases not matched to a gene. Germline CDR1 and CDR2: MNHEY and SVGEGT.

The V and J genes are TRBV9 and TRBJ2-6; perhaps TRBD2 as D (7 bases). CDR3 length: 17 residues. In germline, CDR1 is SGDLS, CDR2 YYNGEE. V dropped 0 bases and J dropped 4 bases, with 14 bases sitting between them. The CDR3 DNA follows: TGTGCCAGCAGCGTAGCCATGCGGGGGCACGGGGCCAACGTCCTGACTTTC. Protein: CASSVAMRGHGANVLTF. The full variable domain, with the rest looked up from reference TRBV9 and TRBJ2-6, is DSGVTQTPKHLITATGQRVTLRCSPRSGDLSVYWYQQSLDQGLQFLIQYYNGEERAKGNILERFSAQQFPDLHSELNLSSLELGDSALYFCASSVAMRGHGANVLTFGAGSRLTVL.

This clone was observed a few times. The J gene is TRBJ2-7, the V gene TRBV5-6, with TRBD2 matching over 8 bases. Trimming removed 0 bases from V and 0 bases from J; junction bases left unmatched: 2. This CDR3 is built from 15 residues. CDR1 and CDR2 from the germline V gene are SGHDT and YYEEEE. CDR3 protein: CASSLDGTSSYEQYF. In DNA form, the CDR3 reads TGTGCCAGCAGCTTGGATGGGACTAGCTCCTACGAGCAGTACTTC. The variable domain in full, completed from reference TRBV5-6 and TRBJ2-7, reads DAGVTQSPTHLIKTRGQQVTLRCSPKSGHDTVSWYQQALGQGPQFIFQYYEEEERQRGNFPDRFSGHQFPNYSSELNVNALLLGDSALYLCASSLDGTSSYEQYFGPGTRLTVT.

The V gene is TRBV5-1, the J gene TRBJ2-1; 11 bases are a match to TRBD2. The CDR3 covers 15 residues. Germline V gives CDR1 SGHRS, CDR2 YFSETQ. With 6 bases clipped from V and 1 base from J, the junction kept 3 bases outside the gene matches. The CDR3 here is CASTLAGGSYNEQFF. The DNA for the CDR3 is TGCGCCAGCACCTTAGCGGGGGGGTCCTACAATGAGCAGTTCTTC.

V usage is TRBV7-9 and J usage is TRBJ1-4; D call uncertain. Germline values: CDR1 SEHNR, CDR2 FQNEAQ (reference sequence). V lost 4 bases and J lost 6, with 12 bases in between. The CDR3 runs to 14 residues. The CDR3 bases are TGTGCCAGCAGCTCTGGGCCGACGGATGAAAAACTGTTTTTT. Its translation is CASSSGPTDEKLFF.

The chain recombines TRBV21-1 with TRBJ2-7; the DNA was not used to check the table's D call, TRBD2. TRBV21-1 is annotated as a pseudogene. This CDR3 comprises 15 residues. The CDR3 loop is CASSLSRGNLGEQYF. The CDR3 DNA reads TGTGCCAGCAGCCTGTCCCGAGGAAACCTAGGTGAGCAGTACTTC.

A single count supports this clone. The rearrangement uses TRBV28 and TRBJ2-7, with TRBD1 identical over 7 bases. This CDR3 contains 13 residues. CDR1 and CDR2 from the germline V gene are MDHEN and SYDVKM. Losses at the gene ends were 6 bases for V and 2 bases for J; bases not matched to a gene: 4. CDR3 region: CASRTGTAYEQYF. In nucleotides, the CDR3 is TGTGCCAGCAGAACCGGGACAGCCTACGAGCAGTACTTC.

The genes are TRBV4-1 and TRBJ2-7; 9 bases fit TRBD1. The V gene's germline CDR1 is MGHRA and CDR2 YSYEKL. CDR3 size: 15 residues. Trimming at V came to 1 base and at J to 1 base, leaving 2 bases not matched to a gene. The CDR3 DNA sequence: TGCGCCAGCAGCCAAGGACAGGGGGGGTCCTACGAGCAGTACTTC. It specifies CASSQGQGGSYEQYF.

This sequence joins TRBV7-9 and TRBJ1-5; TRBD1 is a possible D gene (5 bases). Germline-derived CDR1 and CDR2 are SEHNR and FQNEAQ (reference sequence). Trimming took 4 bases from V and 5 from J, leaving 12 bases between them. The CDR3 runs to 14 residues. CDR3 in DNA: TGTGCCAGCAGCTCGGACAATTCGCATCAGCCCCAGCATTTT. This translates into CASSSDNSHQPQHF.

The count of this clone is one. This chain connects TRBV4-1 to TRBJ2-7, with TRBD2 as a possible D gene (5 bases). The CDR3 is made up of 17 amino acids. The germline V gene has CDR1 MGHRA and CDR2 YSYEKL. V dropped 3 bases and J dropped 6 bases, with 24 bases sitting between them. CDR3 sequence: CASSQNPRGLLAGEQYF. The CDR3 region has the DNA TGCGCCAGCAGCCAGAACCCCCGGGGTCTCCTCGCGGGCGAGCAGTACTTC.

This clone has only one observation. The J gene is TRBJ2-2, the V gene TRBV10-3; 9 positions match TRBD2. The CDR3 extends over 14 amino acids. Germline CDR1 reads ENHRY; CDR2 reads SYGVKD. After removal of 10 bases from V and 3 bases from J, the junction contained 6 bases not matched to a gene. In DNA form, the CDR3 reads TGTGCCAGCGCGGGGGGGCCTTACACCGGGGAGCTGTTTTTT. Amino acids: CASAGGPYTGELFF.

The chain recombines TRBV11-2 with TRBJ2-1, with D perhaps TRBD2 (5 bases). Germline CDR1 reads SGHAT; CDR2 reads FQNNGV. The CDR3 length is 15 residues. V was clipped by 6 bases and J by 1 base, with 13 bases between them. CDR3 protein: CASSPVAGSYNEQFF. CDR3 DNA: TGTGCCAGCAGTCCGGTGGCGGGTTCCTACAATGAGCAGTTCTTC.

V usage is TRBV13 and J usage is TRBJ2-7, with TRBD2 identical over 11 bases. The V and J ends lost 5 bases and 1 base, in that order; junction bases with no gene match: 10. The CDR3 extends over 17 amino acids. Germline lookup yields CDR1 PRHDT and CDR2 FYEKMQ (reference sequence). CDR3 bases: TGTGCCAGCAGCCTCCTCAGGCTAGCGGGGGGATCCTACGAGCAGTACTTC. As protein: CASSLLRLAGGSYEQYF. Supplemented by reference TRBV13 and TRBJ2-7, the full variable domain reads AAGVIQSPRHLIKEKRETATLKCYPIPRHDTVYWYQQGPGQDPQFLISFYEKMQSDKGSIPDRFSAQQFSDYHSELNMSSLELGDSALYFCASSLLRLAGGSYEQYFGPGTRLTVT.

The chain links TRBV7-2 to TRBJ1-6; 8 nucleotides match TRBD1. In germline, CDR1 is SGHTA, CDR2 FQGNSA. The CDR3 spans 15 residues. Unmatched junction bases numbered 5, after V lost 5 bases and J lost 5 bases. In DNA form, the CDR3 reads TGTGCCAGCAGCCCACAGGGACAGGATAATTCACCCCTCCACTTT. Its translation is CASSPQGQDNSPLHF.

This sequence joins TRBV19 and TRBJ1-4, with 9 bases aligning to TRBD1. The V gene end was trimmed by 6 bases and the J gene end by 8 bases; junction bases not matched to a gene: 4. Germline lookup yields CDR1 LNHDA and CDR2 SQIVND (reference sequence). The CDR3 is 13 amino acids. The CDR3 DNA sequence: TGTGCCAGTAGCAACAGGGGGCGGGAAAAACTGTTTTTT. This codes for CASSNRGREKLFF.

This clone was detected only once. This chain uses TRBV30 with TRBJ2-5; 8 positions agree with TRBD2. The CDR3 covers 16 residues. After removal of 2 bases from V and 5 bases from J, the junction contained 13 bases not matched to a gene. Per the germline V gene, CDR1 is GTSNPN and CDR2 is SVGIG (reference sequence). CDR3 nucleotide sequence: TGTGCCTGGAGTTCGGGAGCGGGGGCGTATGGGGAGACCCAGTACTTC. This sequence encodes CAWSSGAGAYGETQYF.

The chain couples TRBV7-2 to TRBJ1-5; a possible D gene is TRBD1 (6 bases). The germline gives CDR1 SGHTA, CDR2 FQGNSA. V was pared by 1 base and J by 2 bases, with 21 bases between. CDR3 length: 19 residues. The CDR3, as DNA: TGTGCCAGCAGCTTAGTTAGTACAGGGCGGCGGCGTGGCAATCAGCCCCAGCATTTT. Translation: CASSLVSTGRRRGNQPQHF.